Presented here are 12 T cell receptor beta chains from one specimen sequenced in a study of blood T cell repertoires in COVID-19. Profiling relied on immunoSEQ multiplex PCR, and the TCRdb table lists in-frame clones only, not all of them. The sample carries about 200,000 clones, 75% to 90% recorded once. The sample was PBMCs or T cells enriched from blood (not recorded which). The source of these receptors is a woman in her twenties or thirties who had been exposed to COVID-19.

V gene TRBV2 combines with J gene TRBJ2-1, with 7 bases fitting TRBD1. The CDR3 is made up of 17 amino acids. CDR1 is SNHLY, CDR2 FYNNEI, per germline. Trimming at V came to 8 bases and at J to 0 bases, leaving 13 bases not matched to a gene. The CDR3: CASRDSYFFSSYNEQFF. The CDR3 bases are TGTGCCAGCCGGGACAGTTACTTCTTTAGCTCCTACAATGAGCAGTTCTTC. Combining the CDR3 with reference TRBV2 and TRBJ2-1 gives the whole variable domain EPEVTQTPSHQVTQMGQEVILRCVPISNHLYFYWYRQILGQKVEFLVSFYNNEISEKSEIFDDQFSVERPDGSNFTLKIRSTKLEDSAMYFCASRDSYFFSSYNEQFFGPGTRLTVL.

V gene TRBV30 combines with J gene TRBJ1-2; 8 bases agree with TRBD1. The trim removed 3 bases at V and 4 bases at J, leaving 7 bases unmatched. The CDR3 has 14 amino acids. Germline V gene sequence: CDR1 GTSNPN, CDR2 SVGIG (reference sequence). CDR3 nucleotide sequence: TGTGCCTGGAGGGGAGCCGACAGGGGCTATGGCTACACCTTC. Amino acids: CAWRGADRGYGYTF.

The V call is TRBV2, the J call TRBJ2-3; perhaps TRBD1 as D (6 bases). The V gene lost 8 bases and the J gene lost 5 bases, with 11 bases spanning the gap. Germline-derived CDR1 and CDR2 are SNHLY and FYNNEI. This CDR3 comprises 12 residues. The CDR3 DNA is TGTGCCAGCCGACAGGATCAAGATACGCAGTATTTT. Translated: CASRQDQDTQYF.

V and J are TRBV4-1 and TRBJ1-1; D unresolved. V dropped 0 bases and J dropped 4 bases, with 6 bases sitting between them. This CDR3 has 13 amino acids. Germline loops: CDR1 MGHRA, CDR2 YSYEKL. The CDR3 sequence: CASSQDLPTEAFF. CDR3 nucleotides: TGCGCCAGCAGCCAAGACCTTCCCACTGAAGCTTTCTTT.

The chain is built from TRBV5-8 and TRBJ1-2; TRBD1 is a possible D gene (6 bases). Germline loops: CDR1 SGHTS, CDR2 YDEGEE. The CDR3 is 14 amino acids. V lost 3 bases and J 5 bases, leaving 14 bases between the germline ends. The chain's CDR3 is CASSSPDRLYGYTF. In DNA form, the CDR3 reads TGTGCCAGCAGCTCCCCAGACAGGTTGTATGGCTACACCTTC.

The genes are TRBV2 and TRBJ2-3; TRBD2 matches 7 bases. Germline lookup yields CDR1 SNHLY and CDR2 FYNNEI. CDR3 length equals 16 residues. V was clipped by 5 bases and J by 2 bases; unmatched bases: 10. The CDR3 DNA follows: TGTGCCAGCAGTCGAAGGGGAGGGCAGAACACAGATACGCAGTATTTT. Translating it yields CASSRRGGQNTDTQYF. The whole variable domain, filled in from reference TRBV2 and TRBJ2-3, reads EPEVTQTPSHQVTQMGQEVILRCVPISNHLYFYWYRQILGQKVEFLVSFYNNEISEKSEIFDDQFSVERPDGSNFTLKIRSTKLEDSAMYFCASSRRGGQNTDTQYFGPGTRLTVL.

The V gene is TRBV6-5, the J gene TRBJ2-1, with 8 bases matching TRBD1. Germline CDR1 MNHEY, CDR2 SVGAGI. J gave up 5 bases and V 6 bases, and 9 bases lay outside the gene matches. The CDR3 consists of 15 residues. The DNA for the CDR3 is TGTGCCAGCAGCCACGGACAGGGCCCGAACAATGAGCAGTTCTTC. This encodes CASSHGQGPNNEQFF.

The V and J genes are TRBV18 and TRBJ1-5; unclear D gene. The V and J ends lost 4 bases and 5 bases respectively, with 9 bases between them. Per germline, CDR1 KGHSH and CDR2 LQKENI. CDR3 length equals 13 residues. DNA for the CDR3: TGTGCCAGCTCACAGGAGCTCCATCAGCCCCAGCATTTT. Protein product: CASSQELHQPQHF.

V gene TRBV5-1 combines with J gene TRBJ1-6; 7 bases fit TRBD1. The germline V gene encodes CDR1 SGHRS and CDR2 YFSETQ. Germline trimming cut 0 bases from V and 6 bases from J; bases unmatched to any gene: 18. The CDR3 has 20 amino acids. The CDR3 region is CASSLAPALLGGEVNSPLHF. Written as DNA, the CDR3 is TGCGCCAGCAGCTTGGCCCCGGCCCTCCTAGGGGGCGAAGTTAATTCACCCCTCCACTTT.

The genes are TRBV10-3 and TRBJ2-3; 9 bases line up with TRBD1. Germline CDR1 reads ENHRY; CDR2 reads SYGVKD. V shed 5 bases and J 2 bases; nucleotides not matched to a gene: 5. This CDR3 region has 15 residues. The CDR3 spells CAISPGQGVTDTQYF. CDR3 in DNA: TGTGCCATCAGTCCGGGACAGGGTGTCACAGATACGCAGTATTTT.

The rearrangement uses TRBV5-6 and TRBJ1-2, with TRBD1 matching 11 bases. Trimming cost V 5 bases and J 6 bases; bases outside gene matches: 12. The CDR3 contains 16 residues. The germline V gene has CDR1 SGHDT and CDR2 YYEEEE. CDR3 amino acids: CASRWDRGFRLDGYTF. Here the CDR3 DNA reads TGTGCCAGCAGGTGGGACAGGGGGTTTAGGCTTGATGGCTACACCTTC.

The V gene is TRBV5-4, the J gene TRBJ2-5, with TRBD1 matching 9 bases. J lost 6 bases, V lost 1 base, and 10 bases had no gene match. This CDR3 is 16 amino acids long. The germline V gene has CDR1 SGHNT and CDR2 YYREEE (reference sequence). The chain's CDR3 is CASSLSGQGGKQTQYF. CDR3 nucleotide sequence: TGTGCCAGCAGCTTGTCGGGACAGGGTGGGAAACAGACCCAGTACTTC.